This record concerns one T cell receptor beta chain sequence. The table lists this clone with a few counts. Its antigen target is currently unknown. No base quality values were provided; no much bigger clone lies one nucleotide off. The data were taken from a study of cytomegalovirus exposure and HLA in healthy donors (dated by TCRdb to 2016 to 2017). Regarding the complete study: An earlier analysis of 550 to 700 of the donors reported 250 to 350 Gb of sequence data and around 120 million unique TCR beta sequences from 150 million to 200 million T cells. An early release that covered about 600 HLA-typed donors contained about 300 gigabases of sequencing data and 75 million to 100 million unique TCR sequences. Of the 398 genotyped donors, about 84% fell in the genetic ancestry cluster associated with self-reported Caucasian donors. The study aimed to test whether signatures of past pathogen exposure could be identified by cataloging public T cell receptors. The study profiled the T cell repertoires of about 720 subjects by immunosequencing and related them to cytomegalovirus serostatus. A separate validation cohort of more than 100 different subjects was used in addition to the approximately 700-subject first cohort. High-throughput TCR immunosequencing, statistical association of individual TCRs with disease status, and machine learning were combined to predict cytomegalovirus infection status. In a later analysis, previously published TCR beta repertoires from fewer than 750 donors were re-analyzed and high-resolution HLA genotyping was added so that TCR occurrence patterns could be studied. The later analysis used no new phenotypic data to find candidate immune exposures, relying instead on TCR beta sequences and their occurrence across donors. In an earlier analysis of 550 to 700 of the donors, high-throughput TCR beta sequencing was used to judge whether each TCR beta V gene segment behaved as functional or pseudogenic. Donor age, sex, ethnicity and CMV serostatus were compiled together with the repertoire data. Genome-wide SNP genotypes for about three fifths of the 666 donors were used in a later genetic analysis, which treated that subset as a discovery cohort. All discovery cohort repertoires had been generated on a single sequencing platform. Class I and class II HLA loci were covered by the typing at four-digit resolution. The number of typed donors differed by locus: about 629-630 for A, B, C, DRB1 and DQB1; approximately 540 for DQA1; 600 to 610 for DPA1; and 450 to 480 for DPB1. About five DR-DQ haplotypes were handled as single units for association and clustering, since linkage in the cohort was strong. On average, around 200,000 unique TCR beta nucleotide sequences were sequenced per donor among more than 350 genotyped donors of the cohort, with 15% to 20% of those sequences being non-productive.

In total, roughly 670 healthy bone marrow donors made up the cohort. At the time of sampling, all cohort members were nominally healthy, though unrecorded immune exposures were likely present. The donor tested CMV seronegative and was one of the 352 seronegative cohort members. Each donor provided a peripheral blood sample, and peripheral blood mononuclear cells were used for TCR beta sequencing. The Qiagen DNeasy Blood Extraction Kit was used to extract genomic DNA from the blood cell samples. Library preparation was by the immunoSEQ multiplex PCR assay. For the multiplex PCR, a mixture combining 60 forward primers for TCR Vbeta segments and 13 reverse primers for TCR Jbeta segments was used. The CDR3 region of rearranged TCR beta genes was amplified from genomic DNA by a multiplex PCR assay. Amplified TCR beta libraries were sequenced as 87-base-pair reads on the Illumina HiSeq System. The source study handled its data this way. In a later analysis, 80 million or so unique TCR beta chains were counted across the roughly 670 repertoires, and roughly 10 million of these chains were shared by at least two donors. Raw reads were error-corrected and collapsed into unique sequences by a nearest-neighbor algorithm in which closely related sequences were merged to remove PCR and sequencing errors. V, D and J gene segments were assigned by aligning CDR3 sequences to IMGT reference sequences. Each retained sequence needed at least a six-nucleotide match to both a V gene segment and a J gene segment. Rearrangements were called productive when the CDR3 lacked stop codons and stayed in frame with V and J; all others were non-productive. CDR3 was defined according to IMGT convention as the region running from the second conserved V-encoded cysteine to the conserved J-encoded phenylalanine. In an earlier analysis of around 640 of the donors, sequences lacking an unambiguous match to a single V gene segment were excluded. An earlier analysis of a few hundred of the donors called V segments functional above 56.7% productive rearrangements and segregating when the between-donor standard deviation exceeded 5%. A statistical classification framework was developed to diagnose cytomegalovirus status using the catalog of TCR beta chain sequences. V and J gene assignment, in a later analysis, came from comparing TCR nucleotide sequences with IMGT/GENE-DB human TR gene sequences. The TCRdist pipeline was used in a later analysis to assign CDR3 sequences and most-parsimonious VDJ recombination scenarios. A later analysis defined each TCR beta chain by its CDR3 amino acid sequence plus V-gene family, and excluded reads lacking a unique V-gene family. A later analysis removed nearly 600 highly shared, low-generation-probability nucleotide sequences to deal with suspected cross-contamination and a sequencing artifact. A later analysis calculated a clonal expansion index for each public chain from normalized within-repertoire ranks of inferred template counts. In a later analysis, generation probabilities were computed using a VDJ recombination model fitted to out-of-frame rearrangements, and the results were checked against IGoR. Hypergeometric tests were used in a later analysis to score TCR-TCR, TCR-HLA and TCR-CMV co-occurrence, with a repertoire-size bias correction applied to the TCR pairs. To estimate false discovery rates, a later analysis permuted the HLA or CMV assignments 20 times. In a later analysis, co-occurring TCRs were grouped with DBSCAN, and TCRdist sequence similarity was added when clustering was performed within HLA-allele-positive subsets. Repertoires with fewer than 30,000 or more than 120,000 public chains were left out of co-occurrence clustering, as were about five repertoires with anomalous nucleotide sharing. The clones in this table, taken by TCRdb from immuneACCESS, are in-frame only. Not every clone is retained; where verified, under half of the shortfall comes from an unresolved V gene, and the cause of the rest is unknown. From that table come the V and J calls and clone size; the DNA was used to work out D and trimming. The sample yields approximately 120,000 clones; roughly 80% were counted once. The ten top clones hold 1.2% of the sample.

CDR1 and CDR2 (GTSNPN, SVGIG) derive from the germline V gene (reference sequence). Spanning cysteine to phenylalanine, the CDR3 consists of 14 amino acids. Only the CDR3 part of the read is kept: 42 bases, read in frame from the first base. The V and J ends are trimmed by 2 bases and 6 bases, leaving 14 bases between them. Study-wide findings and limitations: Strong co-occurrence of HLA alleles, especially DR and DQ, made assigning TCR associations to individual alleles difficult. Because the 87-base-pair reads could not distinguish some IMGT-functional V segments, including TRBV6-2 and TRBV6-3, those segments were excluded. Broadly in line with IMGT annotations, most TCR beta V segments showed up in productive rearrangements about 87% or about 30% of the time in an earlier analysis of roughly 590 of the donors. In a later analysis, HLA-associated TCR beta chains showed more clonal expansion and lower generation probabilities than non-associated chains that were equally common. Presence/absence analyses assumed roughly uniform sequencing depth across donors, an assumption that may not hold. The authors suggested that the approach could potentially be extended to other disease states and immunological phenotypes. Three of the identified cytomegalovirus-associated TCR beta chains were confirmed in vitro to be specific for cytomegalovirus antigens. At a false discovery rate of 0.05, a later analysis linked 16,951 TCR beta sequences to specific HLA alleles. Across donors, most TCR sequences were observed very rarely, whereas some public TCRs were present in many individuals. The sequencing pipeline was judged likely to have produced a cluster of highly shared sequence variants as a technical artifact. This cohort had only TCR beta chains sequenced, and the lack of alpha or paired-chain data limited which features could be detected. An association between a missense DCLRE1C variant and V-gene and J-gene trimming of TCR beta chains was found in a later genetic analysis and replicated in an independent cohort. Most CMV-associated TCR beta chains appeared to be HLA-restricted in a later analysis, and the HLA associations seemed to be driven largely by CMV exposure. HLA typing was unavailable for some donors at each locus, so association tests used only the typed subset. According to a later analysis, parvovirus B19, influenza, CMV and Epstein-Barr virus appeared linked to several top co-occurrence clusters. Compared with the approximately 700-donor mean, donors in an Asian-associated ancestry cluster had fewer N-insertions in productive TCRs, according to a later genetic analysis. The study listed around 160 TCR beta chains as associated with cytomegalovirus. The classifier was reported to diagnose cytomegalovirus status with high specificity and sensitivity in both the original and validation cohorts. Linkage disequilibrium might explain the correlated functional status among segregating V segments, but an unknown experimental factor could not be ruled out. CMV serostatus was the only immune exposure information available for the cohort. According to a later analysis, TCR association rates differed among HLA loci, with DRB1 alleles showing the most associated TCRs and HLA-C alleles showing the fewest. The earlier analysis of approximately 560 of the donors excluded about 16 rarely observed V segments, including chromosome 9 orphons, because counts were too low. A further reported finding was that TCR beta sequences accurately predicted the HLA-A and HLA-B alleles for most subjects in the first cohort.

This TCR derives from a female donor in good health and CMV-seronegative. Input material: PBMCs. This chain is built from TRBV30 and TRBJ2-1; TRBD1 is a weak D gene call, 6 bases matching. The DNA reads TGTGCCTGGAGTCTTGGACAGACCTTCAATGAGCAGTTCTTC. It translates as CAWSLGQTFNEQFF.